The entry below describes one TCR beta chain. Its cognate antigen has yet to be identified. No base qualities exist here, and no much larger clone lies one base off it. The CDR3, from cysteine to phenylalanine, totals 14 residues. CDR3 DNA is the only sequence kept; it has 42 bases, read in frame from the first base. The germline V gene encodes CDR1 SGHRS and CDR2 YFSETQ. V was cut back by 1 base and J by 2 bases, leaving a gap of 8 bases between them. A single peripheral blood draw of about 120 mL on average was collected from each donor into heparinised tubes. A BD FACSAria II and a panel including CD45RO, CCR7, CD25, CD127, CD95 and CD27 were used to sort naive, central memory, regulatory and stem cell-like memory CD4+ T cells. Every sorted population had a purity above 95%. PBMCs were separated immediately by Lymphoprep density gradient centrifugation and were stained directly, without being cultured. So that batch effects would be minimized, each experiment stained and sorted samples in pairs, pairing one healthy donor with one patient.

The record originates from a study of beta chain features in type 1 diabetes (dated by TCRdb to 2016 to 2019). Notes on the research overall: Mean age, gender distribution, total cell number and subset yield were not different between patients and healthy donors. A total of approximately 100,000,000 sorted cells were examined across all samples, and the number of cells per subset was strongly correlated with RNA yield. In the study, TCRB repertoires of sorted circulating CD4+ T cell subsets from recently diagnosed type 1 diabetes patients were compared with those of matched healthy donors. Regulatory and stem cell-like memory subsets were isolated from only 8 patients and about eight healthy donors, whereas naive and central memory subsets came from all 30 or so donors.

Beyond this particular receptor, the publication reports: Only small numbers of individuals were included in the HLA sub-analyses, which left unresolved whether HLA type had any influence on TCRB rearrangement. Type 1 diabetes patients showed a moderate but significant shortening of TCRB CDR3 length in all four CD4+ subsets. At VDJ recombination sites, type 1 diabetes patients had fewer insertions and more deleted nucleotides, which implies abnormalities in thymic rearrangement. Shorter templates might be favored by PCR, yet because patient and control samples were amplified and corrected together, any such skew would affect both groups equally. The naive, central memory and regulatory TCRB repertoires appeared to resemble one another more closely among patients than among healthy donors. Sequencing cDNA rather than genomic DNA could over-represent highly expressing activated cells, although activation and CD3 levels did not differ between groups.

The High Capacity cDNA Reverse Transcription Kit was used to reverse transcribe all of the isolated RNA, meaning that expressed TCRB transcripts were what got sequenced. Deep immunoSEQ sequencing was applied to naive, central memory and regulatory T cell samples, giving an average of roughly 3.6 million total reads per sample. After sorted cells were lysed in RLT buffer, RNA was extracted with DNase-treated RNeasy Micro or Mini kits, with the choice depending on cell number. Each cell subset was processed on its own to prevent cross-contamination, while patient and healthy donor samples were processed together. Using the immunoSEQ multiplex PCR, TCRB sequences were amplified from cDNA into 87-bp fragments spanning the CDR3 region. Amplicons were sequenced on the Illumina HiSeq platform. The original pipeline was this. PCR bias was computationally corrected using synthetic template baselines, reads within Hamming distance 2 were collapsed, and singletons that could not be merged were discarded. By aligning reads against IMGT, V, D and J genes, CDR3 length, and insertions or deletions at six rearrangement sites were assigned. Clonotype counts were normalized to sorted cell number within each subset before computing true diversity and Gini coefficients with the tcR R package. The overlap coefficient, calculated on TCRB nucleotide sequences, was used to quantify repertoire sharing. As a proxy for the pre-selection repertoire, out-of-frame TCRB sequences from naive cells were analyzed. In its TCRdb copy, this immuneACCESS table keeps in-frame sequences only and misses some clones. Where compared with another copy, unresolved V genes explain less than half of these, and the others have no known cause. V and J calls and clone size are copied from that table; D and trimming were computed from the DNA. Here the sample has 600,000 to 700,000 clones; over 10% occur a single time. Over 0.1% of the sample lies in the top ten.

What was sequenced was naive CD4+ T cells from blood. The cell subset or site label for this specimen denotes: true naive CD4+ T cells. The sequence derives from a man in his thirties or forties with type 1 diabetes. The chain is encoded by TRBV5-1 joined to TRBJ2-3, and TRBD2 may be the D gene, going by 5 matching bases. The CDR3 corresponds to CASSLSGFTDTQYF. The nucleotides read TGCGCCAGCAGCTTGTCGGGGTTCACAGATACGCAGTATTTT.